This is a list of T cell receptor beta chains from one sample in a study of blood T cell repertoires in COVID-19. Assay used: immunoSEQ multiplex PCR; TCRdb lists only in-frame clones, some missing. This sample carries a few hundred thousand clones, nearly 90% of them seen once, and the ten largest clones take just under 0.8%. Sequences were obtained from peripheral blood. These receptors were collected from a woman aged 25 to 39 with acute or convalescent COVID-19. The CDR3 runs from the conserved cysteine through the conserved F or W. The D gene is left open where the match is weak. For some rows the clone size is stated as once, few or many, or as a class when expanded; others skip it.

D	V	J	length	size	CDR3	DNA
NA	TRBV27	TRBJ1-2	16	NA	CATRRGETVSNYGYTF	TGTGCCACCAGGCGCGGCGAGACAGTTTCTAACTATGGCTACACCTTC
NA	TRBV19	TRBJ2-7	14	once	CASSIGGGVLEQYF	TGTGCCAGTAGTATAGGTGGTGGAGTCTTGGAGCAGTACTTC
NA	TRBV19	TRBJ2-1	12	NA	CASSTLAREQFF	TGTGCCAGTAGTACACTAGCAAGAGAGCAGTTCTTC
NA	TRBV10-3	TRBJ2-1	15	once	CAILGGRFSYNEQFF	TGTGCCATCCTCGGGGGGCGGTTCTCCTACAATGAGCAGTTCTTC
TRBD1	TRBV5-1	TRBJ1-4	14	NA	CASSADRGGEKLFF	TGCGCCAGCAGCGCGGACAGGGGGGGTGAAAAACTGTTTTTT
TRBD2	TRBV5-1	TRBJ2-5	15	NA	CASSLRGLAGETQYF	TGCGCCAGCAGCTTGCGGGGACTAGCGGGAGAGACCCAGTACTTC
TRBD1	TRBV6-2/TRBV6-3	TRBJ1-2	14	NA	CASSYDGTGYGYTF	TGTGCCAGCAGTTACGATGGGACAGGCTATGGCTACACCTTC
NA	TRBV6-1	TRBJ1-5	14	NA	CASQKIDSNQPQHF	TGTGCCAGCCAGAAAATTGATAGCAATCAGCCCCAGCATTTT
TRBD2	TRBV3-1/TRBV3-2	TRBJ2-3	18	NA	CASSPPPGTSGRAGTQYF	TGTGCCAGCAGCCCACCTCCCGGGACTAGCGGGAGGGCGGGTACGCAGTATTTT
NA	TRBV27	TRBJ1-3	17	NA	CASSPDRGPSHGNTIYF	TGTGCCAGCAGTCCGGACAGAGGGCCTTCTCATGGAAACACCATATATTTT
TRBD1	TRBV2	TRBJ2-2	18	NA	CASSERQGKVSSGGELFF	TGTGCCAGCAGTGAAAGACAGGGGAAAGTTTCTTCGGGCGGGGAGCTGTTTTTT
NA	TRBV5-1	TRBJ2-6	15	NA	CASSLGGAGANVLTF	TGCGCCAGCAGCTTGGGGGGAGCTGGGGCCAACGTCCTGACTTTC
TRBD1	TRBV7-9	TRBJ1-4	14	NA	CASRTGQGSEKLFF	TGTGCCAGCAGGACGGGACAGGGAAGTGAAAAACTGTTTTTT
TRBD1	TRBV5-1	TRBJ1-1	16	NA	CASSLVGTGVNTEAFF	TGCGCCAGCAGCTTGGTAGGGACAGGGGTGAACACTGAAGCTTTCTTT
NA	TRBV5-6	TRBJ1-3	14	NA	CASRRSLMGNTIYF	TGTGCCAGCAGACGGTCCCTGATGGGAAACACCATATATTTT
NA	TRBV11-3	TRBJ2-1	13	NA	CASQVGRYNEQFF	TGTGCCTCCCAAGTCGGGAGATACAATGAGCAGTTCTTC
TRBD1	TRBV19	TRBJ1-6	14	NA	CASSMTGGGSPLHF	TGTGCCAGTAGTATGACAGGGGGCGGTTCACCCCTCCACTTT
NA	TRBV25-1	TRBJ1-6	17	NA	CASSETPVVGLNSPLHF	TGTGCCAGCAGTGAAACCCCTGTCGTGGGGCTAAATTCACCCCTCCACTTT
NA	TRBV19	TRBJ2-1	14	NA	CASRRDRSYNEQFF	TGTGCCAGTAGGCGGGACCGCTCCTACAATGAGCAGTTCTTC
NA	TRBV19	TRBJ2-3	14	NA	CASTRRATTDTQYF	TGTGCCAGTACTAGGCGAGCAACCACGGATACGCAGTATTTT
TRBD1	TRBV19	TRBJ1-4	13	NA	CASSMNRGEKLFF	TGTGCCAGTAGTATGAACAGGGGGGAAAAACTGTTTTTT
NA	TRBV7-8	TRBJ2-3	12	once	CASSLRVDTQYF	TGTGCCAGCAGCTTACGGGTGGATACGCAGTATTTT
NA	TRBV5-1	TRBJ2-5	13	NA	CASSVVRQETQYF	TGCGCCAGCAGCGTGGTCAGGCAAGAGACCCAGTACTTC
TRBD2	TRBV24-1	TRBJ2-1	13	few	CATTQGLENEQFF	TGTGCCACCACGCAGGGACTAGAGAATGAGCAGTTCTTC
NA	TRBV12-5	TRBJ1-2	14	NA	CASGPEAFVYGYTF	TGTGCTAGTGGTCCCGAAGCGTTTGTTTATGGCTACACCTTC
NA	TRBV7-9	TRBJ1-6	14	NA	CASSLHIGVAPLHF	TGTGCCAGCAGCTTACACATAGGGGTGGCACCCCTCCACTTT
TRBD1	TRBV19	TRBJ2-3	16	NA	CASSDSGTGIPDTQYF	TGTGCCAGTAGTGACTCCGGGACAGGGATTCCAGATACGCAGTATTTT
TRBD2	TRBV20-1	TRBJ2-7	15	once	CSASTGTSGSYEQYF	TGCAGTGCTAGTACTGGGACTAGCGGGAGCTACGAGCAGTACTTC
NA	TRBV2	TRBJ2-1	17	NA	CASSEASGTGQFDEQFF	TGTGCCAGCAGTGAAGCCTCAGGGACTGGTCAGTTCGATGAGCAGTTCTTC
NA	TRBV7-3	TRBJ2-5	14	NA	CASSFSSVGETQYF	TGTGCCAGCAGCTTCTCCAGCGTCGGGGAGACCCAGTACTTC
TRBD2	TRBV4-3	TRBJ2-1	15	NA	CASSQDALAGARQFF	TGCGCCAGCAGCCAAGATGCCCTAGCGGGGGCCAGGCAGTTCTTC
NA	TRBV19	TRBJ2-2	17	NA	CASSSTSSLERAGELFF	TGTGCCAGTAGTAGTACGTCGAGCCTCGAACGAGCCGGGGAGCTGTTTTTT
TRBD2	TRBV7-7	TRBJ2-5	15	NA	CASSLVGGNQETQYF	TGTGCTAGCAGCTTAGTGGGGGGGAACCAAGAGACCCAGTACTTC
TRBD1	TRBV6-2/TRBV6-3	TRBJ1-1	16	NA	CASSSRDRARGTEAFF	TGTGCCAGCAGTTCCCGGGACAGGGCGAGGGGCACTGAAGCTTTCTTT
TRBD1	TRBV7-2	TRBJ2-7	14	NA	CASSRDSASYEQYF	TGTGCCAGCAGCCGGGACAGCGCTTCCTACGAGCAGTACTTC
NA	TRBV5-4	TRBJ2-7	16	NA	CASSLGGTLIAYEQYF	TGTGCCAGCAGCTTGGGGGGGACACTGATAGCCTACGAGCAGTACTTC
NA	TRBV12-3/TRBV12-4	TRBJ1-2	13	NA	CASSLPGESGYTF	TGTGCCAGCAGTTTGCCAGGGGAGTCTGGCTACACCTTC
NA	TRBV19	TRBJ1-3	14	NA	CASSSRLSGNTIYF	TGTGCCAGTAGTTCCCGTCTCTCTGGAAACACCATATATTTT
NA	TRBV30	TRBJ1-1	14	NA	CAWRLTHRVGEAFF	TGTGCCTGGAGGCTAACCCACAGGGTGGGCGAAGCTTTCTTT
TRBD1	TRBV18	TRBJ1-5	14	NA	CASSPGQSNQPQHF	TGTGCCAGCTCCCCGGGACAGAGCAATCAGCCCCAGCATTTT
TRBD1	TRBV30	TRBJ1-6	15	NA	CTWSPGQGVNSPLHF	TGTACCTGGAGTCCAGGACAGGGGGTTAATTCACCCCTCCACTTT
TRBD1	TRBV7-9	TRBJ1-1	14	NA	CASSRTGGFTEAFF	TGTGCCAGCAGCCGAACAGGGGGTTTCACTGAAGCTTTCTTT
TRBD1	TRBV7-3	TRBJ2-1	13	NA	CASSLGQFNEQFF	TGTGCCAGCAGCTTGGGACAGTTCAATGAGCAGTTCTTC
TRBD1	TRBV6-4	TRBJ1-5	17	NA	CASNRDRGLGGNQPQHF	TGTGCCAGTAACCGGGACAGGGGGCTGGGGGGCAATCAGCCCCAGCATTTT
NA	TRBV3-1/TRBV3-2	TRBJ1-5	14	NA	CASSQAGSNQPQHF	TGTGCCAGCAGCCAAGCAGGGAGCAATCAGCCCCAGCATTTT
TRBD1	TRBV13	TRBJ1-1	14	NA	CASSTDRANTEAFF	TGTGCCAGCAGCACCGACAGGGCGAACACTGAAGCTTTCTTT
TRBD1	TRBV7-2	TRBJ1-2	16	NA	CASSLRPDREGYGYTF	TGTGCCAGCAGCCTACGCCCGGACAGGGAGGGCTATGGCTACACCTTC
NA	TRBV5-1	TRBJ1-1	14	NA	CASSLEGGVYEAFF	TGCGCCAGCAGCTTGGAAGGGGGAGTTTACGAAGCTTTCTTT
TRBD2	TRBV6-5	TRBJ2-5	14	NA	CASGRTSGMGDQYF	TGTGCCAGCGGTCGAACTAGCGGGATGGGGGACCAGTACTTC
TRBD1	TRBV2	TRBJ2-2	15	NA	CASSGQGPNTGELFF	TGTGCCAGCAGCGGACAGGGGCCGAACACCGGGGAGCTGTTTTTT
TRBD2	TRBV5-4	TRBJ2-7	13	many	CAISPGLEYEQYF	TGTGCCATTAGCCCCGGACTAGAGTACGAGCAGTACTTC
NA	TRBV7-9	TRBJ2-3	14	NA	CASSLAQRVDTQYF	TGTGCCAGCAGCTTAGCGCAGAGGGTGGATACGCAGTATTTT
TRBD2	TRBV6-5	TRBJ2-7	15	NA	CASRPGLAGVYEQYF	TGTGCCAGCAGGCCGGGACTAGCGGGAGTTTACGAGCAGTACTTC
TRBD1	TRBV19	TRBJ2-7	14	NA	CASSIRDSSYEQYF	TGTGCCAGTAGTATCCGGGACAGCTCCTACGAGCAGTACTTC
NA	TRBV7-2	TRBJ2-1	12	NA	CASSLLLNEQFF	TGTGCCAGCAGTTTATTATTGAATGAGCAGTTCTTC